Presented here are 7 T cell receptor beta chains from one specimen sequenced in a study of cytomegalovirus exposure and HLA in healthy donors. TCRdb's copy holds only in-frame clones and misses some; the assay was immunoSEQ multiplex PCR. The data hold 200,000 to 250,000 clones, with around nine tenths observed a single time. Sequenced material: PBMCs. These TCRs come from a man aged 18-30 years in good health and CMV-seronegative.

CDR3 amino acids: CAWSDRLNTEAFF. DNA for the CDR3: TGTGCCTGGAGTGACAGGCTGAACACTGAAGCTTTCTTT. This chain uses TRBV30 with TRBJ1-1; a weak D match, TRBD1 (5 bases). This CDR3 contains 13 residues. Germline-derived CDR1 and CDR2 are GTSNPN and SVGIG (reference sequence). Deletions cut 1 base from V and 0 bases from J, with 6 bases between.

This clone was counted a single time. CDR3 protein: CASSRERTAPYEQYF. As DNA, the CDR3 is TGCGCCAGCAGCCGCGAACGGACAGCTCCCTACGAGCAGTACTTC. This chain links TRBV5-1 with TRBJ2-7; a possible D gene is TRBD1 (6 bases). The CDR3 covers 15 residues. Germline CDR1 SGHRS, CDR2 YFSETQ. Trimming removed 4 bases at V and 2 bases at J, with 16 bases between.

This chain connects TRBV9 to TRBJ1-1; D is perhaps TRBD1 (5 bases). The CDR3 has 14 residues. CDR1 is SGDLS and CDR2 is YYNGEE in the germline V gene. V shed 5 bases and J shed 4 bases, with 15 bases lying between them. The CDR3 loop is CASSKRAGATEAFF. CDR3 DNA: TGTGCCAGCAGTAAAAGGGCTGGGGCCACTGAAGCTTTCTTT.

The rearrangement uses TRBV4-1 and TRBJ2-7, with 8 bases aligning to TRBD2. The V gene's germline CDR1 is MGHRA and CDR2 YSYEKL. The CDR3 covers 16 residues. V shed 3 bases and J 2 bases; nucleotides not matched to a gene: 9. The CDR3 protein is CASSHSPGGPAYEQYF. In DNA form, the CDR3 reads TGCGCCAGCAGCCATAGTCCGGGAGGGCCAGCCTACGAGCAGTACTTC.

This clone was seen just once. V gene TRBV25-1 combines with J gene TRBJ1-2; 7 bases line up with TRBD1. The V and J ends lost 2 bases and 5 bases, in that order; junction bases with no gene match: 5. CDR1 MGHDK and CDR2 SYGVNS come from the germline V gene. This CDR3 has 14 residues. DNA for the CDR3: TGTGCCAGCAGTGAAATAACGACAGGGTATGGCTACACCTTC. Amino acid sequence: CASSEITTGYGYTF.

CDR3 nucleotides: TGTGCCAGCAGTCCCCGTCGGACTAGCGGGGTGGGTGAGCAGTTCTTC. Protein product: CASSPRRTSGVGEQFF. The chain uses TRBV27 and TRBJ2-1; 12 nucleotides agree with TRBD2. The CDR3 loop spans 16 amino acids. The V gene's germline CDR1 is MNHEY and CDR2 SMNVEV (reference sequence). The V gene end was trimmed by 5 bases and the J gene end by 9 bases; junction bases not matched to a gene: 11.

The chain employs TRBV4-1 and TRBJ1-5; D not certain. The V and J ends lost 0 bases and 7 bases respectively, with 10 bases between them. Germline V gene sequence: CDR1 MGHRA, CDR2 YSYEKL. CDR3 length: 14 residues. The CDR3 DNA reads as TGCGCCAGCAGCCAAGATGGCCAGAAGCAGCCCCAGCATTTT. Protein: CASSQDGQKQPQHF.